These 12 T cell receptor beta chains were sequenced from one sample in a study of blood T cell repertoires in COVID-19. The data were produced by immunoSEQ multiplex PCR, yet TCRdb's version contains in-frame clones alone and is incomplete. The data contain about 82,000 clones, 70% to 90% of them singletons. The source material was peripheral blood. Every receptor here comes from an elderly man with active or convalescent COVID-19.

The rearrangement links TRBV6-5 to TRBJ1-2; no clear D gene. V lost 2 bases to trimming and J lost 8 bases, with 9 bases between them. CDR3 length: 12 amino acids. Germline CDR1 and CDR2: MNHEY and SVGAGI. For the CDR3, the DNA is TGTGCCAGCAGTTACGGGTCGGGAGGCTACACCTTC. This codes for CASSYGSGGYTF.

This CDR3 is CASGPTGEAFF. Here the CDR3 DNA reads TGTGCCAGCGGGCCAACCGGAGAAGCTTTCTTT. The chain carries TRBV11-2 and TRBJ1-1; D not resolved. Germline V gives CDR1 SGHAT, CDR2 FQNNGV. This CDR3 spans 11 amino acids. Trimming removed 8 bases from V and 8 bases from J, with 12 bases in between.

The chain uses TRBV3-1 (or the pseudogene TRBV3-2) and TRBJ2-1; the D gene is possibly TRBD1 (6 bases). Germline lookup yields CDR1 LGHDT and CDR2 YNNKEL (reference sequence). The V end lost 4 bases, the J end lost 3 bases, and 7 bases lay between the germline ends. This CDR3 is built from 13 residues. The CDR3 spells CASSRTVYNEQFF. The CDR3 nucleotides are TGTGCCAGCAGCCGGACAGTCTACAATGAGCAGTTCTTC.

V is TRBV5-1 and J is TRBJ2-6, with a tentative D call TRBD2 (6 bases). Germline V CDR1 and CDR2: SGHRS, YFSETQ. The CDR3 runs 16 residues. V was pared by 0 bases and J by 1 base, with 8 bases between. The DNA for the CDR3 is TGCGCCAGCAGCTTGGCTGGGACTTCTGGGGCCAACGTCCTGACTTTC. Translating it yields CASSLAGTSGANVLTF. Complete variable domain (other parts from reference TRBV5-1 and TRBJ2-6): KAGVTQTPRYLIKTRGQQVTLSCSPISGHRSVSWYQQTPGQGLQFLFEYFSETQRNKGNFPGRFSGRQFSNSRSEMNVSTLELGDSALYLCASSLAGTSGANVLTFGAGSRLTVL.

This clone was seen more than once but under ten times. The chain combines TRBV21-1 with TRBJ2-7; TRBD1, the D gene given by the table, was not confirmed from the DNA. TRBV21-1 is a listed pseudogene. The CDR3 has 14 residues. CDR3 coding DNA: TGTGCCAGCAGCAAAGCCCGGACAAATTACGAGCAGTACGTC. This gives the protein CASSKARTNYEQYV.

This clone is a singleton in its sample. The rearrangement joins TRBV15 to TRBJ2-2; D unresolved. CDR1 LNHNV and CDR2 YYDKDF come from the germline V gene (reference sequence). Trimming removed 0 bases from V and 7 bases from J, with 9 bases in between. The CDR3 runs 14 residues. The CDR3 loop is CATSRDPNSGELFF. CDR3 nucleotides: TGTGCCACCAGCAGAGACCCTAATAGCGGGGAGCTGTTTTTT.

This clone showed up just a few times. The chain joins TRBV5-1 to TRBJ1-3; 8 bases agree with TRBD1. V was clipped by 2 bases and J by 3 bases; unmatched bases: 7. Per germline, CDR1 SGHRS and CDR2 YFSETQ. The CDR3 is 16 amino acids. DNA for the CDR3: TGCGCCAGCAGCTTAACGACAGGGGCTAGTGGAAACACCATATATTTT. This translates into CASSLTTGASGNTIYF.

The CDR3 DNA follows: TGTGCCAGCAGCTTAGCCCTAAACACTGAAGCTTTCTTT. Encoded protein: CASSLALNTEAFF. V is TRBV7-9 and J is TRBJ1-1; D gene uncertain. The CDR3 consists of 13 residues. CDR1 SEHNR and CDR2 FQNEAQ come from the germline V gene (reference sequence). V was pared by 0 bases and J by 2 bases, with 4 bases between.

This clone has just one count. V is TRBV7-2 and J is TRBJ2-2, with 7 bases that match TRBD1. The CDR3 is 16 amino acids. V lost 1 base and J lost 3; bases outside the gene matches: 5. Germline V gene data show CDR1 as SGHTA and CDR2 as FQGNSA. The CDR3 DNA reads TGTGCCAGCAGCTTAGAAGGGGGCGCCGACACCGGGGAGCTGTTTTTT. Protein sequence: CASSLEGGADTGELFF. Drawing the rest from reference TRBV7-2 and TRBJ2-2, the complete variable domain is GAGVSQSPSNKVTEKGKDVELRCDPISGHTALYWYRQSLGQGLEFLIYFQGNSAPDKSGLPSDRFSAERTGGSVSTLTIQRTQQEDSAVYLCASSLEGGADTGELFFGEGSRLTVL.

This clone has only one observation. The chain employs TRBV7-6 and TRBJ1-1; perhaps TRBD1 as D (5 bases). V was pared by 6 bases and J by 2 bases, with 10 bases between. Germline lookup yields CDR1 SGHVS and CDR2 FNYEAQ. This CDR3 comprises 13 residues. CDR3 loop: CASRADSNTEAFF. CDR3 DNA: TGTGCCAGCAGGGCTGACAGTAACACTGAAGCTTTCTTT.

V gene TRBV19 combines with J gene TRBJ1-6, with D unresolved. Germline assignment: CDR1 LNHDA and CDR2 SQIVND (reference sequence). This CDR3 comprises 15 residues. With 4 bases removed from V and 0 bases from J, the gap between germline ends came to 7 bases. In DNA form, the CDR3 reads TGTGCCAGTAGTAGTCGCGTCTCCTATAATTCACCCCTCCACTTT. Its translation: CASSSRVSYNSPLHF.

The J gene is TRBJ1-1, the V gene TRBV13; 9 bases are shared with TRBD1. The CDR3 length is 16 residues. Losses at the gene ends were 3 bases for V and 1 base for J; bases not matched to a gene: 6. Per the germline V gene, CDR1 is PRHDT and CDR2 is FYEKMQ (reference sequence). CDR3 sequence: CASSFAPGQGNTEAFF. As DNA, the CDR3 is TGTGCCAGCAGCTTCGCCCCGGGACAGGGGAACACTGAAGCTTTCTTT.